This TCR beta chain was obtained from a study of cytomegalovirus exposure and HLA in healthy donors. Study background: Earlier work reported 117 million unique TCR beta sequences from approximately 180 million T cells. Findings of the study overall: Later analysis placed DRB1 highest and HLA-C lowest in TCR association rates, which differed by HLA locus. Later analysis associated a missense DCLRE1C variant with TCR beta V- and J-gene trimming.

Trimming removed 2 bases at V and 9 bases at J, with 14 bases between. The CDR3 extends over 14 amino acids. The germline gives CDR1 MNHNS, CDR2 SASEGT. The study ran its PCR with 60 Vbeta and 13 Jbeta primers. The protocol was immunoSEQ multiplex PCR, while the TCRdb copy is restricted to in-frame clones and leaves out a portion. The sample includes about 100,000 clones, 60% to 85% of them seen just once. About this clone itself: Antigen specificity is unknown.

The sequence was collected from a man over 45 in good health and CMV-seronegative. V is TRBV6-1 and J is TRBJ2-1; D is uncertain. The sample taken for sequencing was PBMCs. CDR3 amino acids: CASSEYLGSGEQFF. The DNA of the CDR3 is TGTGCCAGCAGTGAATATCTGGGCTCAGGTGAGCAGTTCTTC.